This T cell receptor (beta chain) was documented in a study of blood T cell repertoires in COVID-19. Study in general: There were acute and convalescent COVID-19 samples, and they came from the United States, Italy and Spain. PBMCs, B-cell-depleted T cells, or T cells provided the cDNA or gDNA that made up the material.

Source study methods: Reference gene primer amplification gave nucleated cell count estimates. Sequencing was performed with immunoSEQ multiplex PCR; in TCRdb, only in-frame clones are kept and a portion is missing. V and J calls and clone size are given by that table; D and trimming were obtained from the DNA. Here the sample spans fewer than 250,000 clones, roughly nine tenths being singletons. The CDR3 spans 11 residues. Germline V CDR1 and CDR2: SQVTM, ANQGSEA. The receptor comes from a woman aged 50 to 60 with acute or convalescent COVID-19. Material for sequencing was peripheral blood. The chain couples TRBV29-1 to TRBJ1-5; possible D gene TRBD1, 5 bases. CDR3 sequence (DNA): TGCGGTCCGGCGGGGGAGCAGCCCCAGCATTTT. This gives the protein CGPAGEQPQHF.